This T cell receptor (beta chain) was captured by sequencing in a study of tumour-infiltrating T cells in Burkitt lymphoma. For the study at large: Patients covered every epidemiological subtype of Burkitt lymphoma. Study-level results: Public clonotypes, several, appeared across numerous Burkitt lymphoma patients.

V lost 5 bases and J lost 6, with 14 bases in between. Germline V lookup: CDR1 SEHNR, CDR2 FQNEAQ (reference sequence). This CDR3 region has 13 residues. This clone showed up just once. As yet, its antigen is unknown. Libraries were prepared by immunoSEQ multiplex PCR; TCRdb keeps only in-frame clonotypes and omits some of them. The profile covers approximately 1,500 clones, with about 85% appearing a single time and around 4.5% taken by the ten largest. This receptor was obtained from a human donor with Burkitt lymphoma. The sequencing input was tumor tissue. The rearrangement uses TRBV7-9 and TRBJ2-7; D gene uncertain. The chain's CDR3 is CASSLYRSGEQYF. Here the CDR3 DNA reads TGTGCCAGCAGCCTTTATCGATCGGGCGAGCAGTACTTC.